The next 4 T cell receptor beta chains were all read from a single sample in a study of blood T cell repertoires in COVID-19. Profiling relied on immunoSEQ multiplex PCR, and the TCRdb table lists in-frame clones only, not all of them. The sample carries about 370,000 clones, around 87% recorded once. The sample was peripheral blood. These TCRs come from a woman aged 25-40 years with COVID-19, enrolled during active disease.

The CDR3 DNA is TGCGCCAGCAGCCAAGATCTCGGACTACGGGGCTACGAGCAGTACTTC. It translates to CASSQDLGLRGYEQYF. The J gene is TRBJ2-7, the V gene TRBV4-1, with D perhaps TRBD2 (6 bases). V was shortened by 0 bases and J by 3 bases, with 15 bases between the two germline ends. The CDR3 is 16 amino acids. The germline gives CDR1 MGHRA, CDR2 YSYEKL.

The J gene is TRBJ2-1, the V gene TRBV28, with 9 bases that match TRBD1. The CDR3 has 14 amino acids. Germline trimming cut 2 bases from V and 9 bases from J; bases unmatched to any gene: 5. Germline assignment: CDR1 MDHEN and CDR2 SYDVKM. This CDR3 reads CASSLGTGWTEQFF. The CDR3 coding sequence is TGTGCCAGCAGTTTAGGGACAGGGTGGACTGAGCAGTTCTTC.

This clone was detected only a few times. CDR3 residues: CASSPDREKSPLHF. In nucleotides, the CDR3 is TGTGCCAGTAGTCCAGACAGGGAGAAATCACCCCTCCACTTT. This rearrangement joins TRBV19 to TRBJ1-6, with TRBD1 matching over 7 bases. The J segment lost 10 bases and the V segment lost 5 bases, leaving 8 bases of the junction unmatched. The CDR3 length is 14 residues. The germline V gene has CDR1 LNHDA and CDR2 SQIVND (reference sequence).

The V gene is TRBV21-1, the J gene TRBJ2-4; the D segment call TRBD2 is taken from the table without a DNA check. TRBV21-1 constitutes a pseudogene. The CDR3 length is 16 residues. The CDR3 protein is CASPGGERLAKNIQYF. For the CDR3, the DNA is TGTGCCAGTCCCGGGGGGGAGCGGCTAGCCAAAAACATTCAGTACTTC.